This TCR beta chain is drawn from a study of tumor-infiltrating lymphocytes in primary liver carcinoma. This clonotype was seen ten or more times. The researchers produced TCR beta cDNA from 500 to 550 ng total RNA with a constant-region primer. Slightly modified ARM-PCR served as the procedure for the TCR beta libraries. These libraries came from three rounds of nested multiplex PCR. Researchers ran the first two PCR rounds for 10 cycles each with TRBV1-TRBV30 forward primers and a C-beta reverse primer. TCRdb redid the calling of the multiplex PCR reads with MiXCR, one entry per CDR3 protein. The sample includes 99,000 or so distinct CDR3 sequences, 80% to 85% of them seen just once. DNA and RNA were both co-extracted from about 20-30 mg of bulk tissue that had not been sorted. Trimming pared 3 bases from V and 5 bases from J, leaving 9 bases between. Germline-derived CDR1 and CDR2 are KGHDR and SFDVKD. This CDR3 has 14 amino acids.

The specimen sequenced was liver tumor tissue from sampling region 3. Subset described: tumor region T3, left-lateral pole. The rearrangement uses TRBV24-1 and TRBJ2-2, with a weak D call TRBD1 (6 bases). This sequence was found in a man aged 35 to 55 with primary liver carcinoma and hepatitis B virus infection. The CDR3 here is CATSDPGTTGELFF. The CDR3 bases are TGTGCCACCAGTGATCCCGGGACAACCGGGGAGCTGTTTTTT.